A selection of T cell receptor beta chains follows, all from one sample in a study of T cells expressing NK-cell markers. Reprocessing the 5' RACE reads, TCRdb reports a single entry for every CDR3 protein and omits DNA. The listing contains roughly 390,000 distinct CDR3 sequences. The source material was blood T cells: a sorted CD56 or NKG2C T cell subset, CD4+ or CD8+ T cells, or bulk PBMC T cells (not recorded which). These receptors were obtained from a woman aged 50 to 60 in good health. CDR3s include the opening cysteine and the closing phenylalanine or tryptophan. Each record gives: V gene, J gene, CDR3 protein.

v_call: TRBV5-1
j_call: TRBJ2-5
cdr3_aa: CASSDGTSGSETQYF

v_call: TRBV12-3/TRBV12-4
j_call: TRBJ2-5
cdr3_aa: CASSSGGDRGLQETQYF

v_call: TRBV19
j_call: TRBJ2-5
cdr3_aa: CASSISGRFQETQYF

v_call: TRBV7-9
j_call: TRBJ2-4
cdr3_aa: CASSPGGILRSNIQYF

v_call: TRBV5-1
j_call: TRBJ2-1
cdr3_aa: CASSGSYTAGGRYNEQFF

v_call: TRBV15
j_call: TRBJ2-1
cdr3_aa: CATSRQFEQFF

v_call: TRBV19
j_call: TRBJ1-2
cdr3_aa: CASSMEGGRLYYGYTF

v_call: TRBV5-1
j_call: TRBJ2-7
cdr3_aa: CASSLGWSSYEQYF

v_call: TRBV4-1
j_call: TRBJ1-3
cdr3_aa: CASSQEGQASSGNTIYF

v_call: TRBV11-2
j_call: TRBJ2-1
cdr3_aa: CASSLVFSGRGSNEQFF

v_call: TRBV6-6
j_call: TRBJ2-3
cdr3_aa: CASSKPGSTDTQYF

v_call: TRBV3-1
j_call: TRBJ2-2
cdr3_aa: CASSQLGGELFF

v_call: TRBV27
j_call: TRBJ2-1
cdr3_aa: CASIGGMIRDEQFF

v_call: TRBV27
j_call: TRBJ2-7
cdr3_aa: CASSRFSESYEQYF

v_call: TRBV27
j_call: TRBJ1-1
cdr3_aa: CASSSWAGGTEAFF

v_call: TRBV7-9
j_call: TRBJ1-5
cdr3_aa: CASSPRGSVSNQPQHF

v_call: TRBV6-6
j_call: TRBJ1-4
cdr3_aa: CASSYSPVNEKLFF

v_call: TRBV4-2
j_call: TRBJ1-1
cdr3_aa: CASSQVLGKNTEAFF

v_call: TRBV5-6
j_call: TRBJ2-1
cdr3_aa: CASSPGPRESYNEQFF

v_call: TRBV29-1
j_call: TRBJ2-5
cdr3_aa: CSAQTGSGVQETQYF

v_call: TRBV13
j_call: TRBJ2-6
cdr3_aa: CASSPYSGSTGANVLTF

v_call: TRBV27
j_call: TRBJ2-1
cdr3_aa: CASRTGTLAEFF

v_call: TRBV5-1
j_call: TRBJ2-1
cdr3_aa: CASSLAREKYNEQFF

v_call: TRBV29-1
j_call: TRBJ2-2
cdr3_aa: CSGGELVNTGELFF

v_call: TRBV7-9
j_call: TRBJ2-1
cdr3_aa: CALFSGEGSYNEQFF

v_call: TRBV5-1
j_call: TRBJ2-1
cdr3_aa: CASSFASPSLNEQFF